Below are 22 T cell receptor beta chains sequenced from a single sample in a study of shared clonotypes between healthy human individuals. Sequencing used immunoSEQ multiplex PCR; TCRdb keeps in-frame clones, though not all of them. The top ten clones hold roughly 0.36% of a sample with 2 million to 2.5 million clones, more than 85% of them seen once. The sample was naive CD4+ T cells from PBMCs. Subset denoted: CD45RA+ positively selected. The receptor set was obtained from a man aged 18 to 30 in good health. Some clones in this sample may be carry-over from other donors' samples.

The chain recombines TRBV6-1 with TRBJ1-5; D is uncertain. The CDR3 is 16 residues long. Germline lookup yields CDR1 MNHNS and CDR2 SASEGT. Trimming removed 4 bases from V and 0 bases from J, with 13 bases in between. DNA of the CDR3: TGTGCCAGCAGTGTTCTTAGGGTTAATAGCAATCAGCCCCAGCATTTT. Translated: CASSVLRVNSNQPQHF.

This chain links TRBV6-6 with TRBJ2-7; perhaps TRBD2 as D (5 bases). There are 12 residues in the CDR3. Germline values: CDR1 MNHNY, CDR2 SVGAGI (reference sequence). The ends were cut back, 7 bases at V and 5 bases at J, with 12 bases in the middle. The CDR3 is CASNVEGHEQYF. The DNA for the CDR3 is TGTGCCAGCAATGTTGAGGGCCACGAGCAGTACTTC.

Written as DNA, the CDR3 is TGTGCCAGCAGCCAAGTCGCGCTACCTAGCGGGAGAAGGGATACGCAGTATTTT. Protein product: CASSQVALPSGRRDTQYF. V gene TRBV14 combines with J gene TRBJ2-3; TRBD2 matches 10 bases. Germline V gives CDR1 SGHDN, CDR2 FVKESK. This CDR3 has 18 residues. V lost 1 base, J lost 6 bases, and 13 bases stayed unmatched.

The V call is TRBV28, the J call TRBJ2-7; D perhaps matches TRBD2 (6 bases). This CDR3 contains 16 residues. Deletions cut 6 bases from V and 0 bases from J, with 18 bases between. In germline, CDR1 is MDHEN, CDR2 SYDVKM. The CDR3 region is CASSELDGGRSYEQYF. The CDR3 bases are TGTGCCAGCAGCGAGCTAGACGGGGGTCGCTCCTACGAGCAGTACTTC.

This sequence joins TRBV28 and TRBJ1-5, with D possibly matching TRBD1 (6 bases). Germline values: CDR1 MDHEN, CDR2 SYDVKM. This CDR3 has 15 amino acids. The ends were cut back, 6 bases at V and 5 bases at J, with 17 bases in the middle. For the CDR3, the DNA is TGTGCCAGCAGAAGGTCGGGGGGCCCTCATCAGCCCCAGCATTTT. It encodes CASRRSGGPHQPQHF.

This rearrangement joins TRBV4-1 to TRBJ2-5; 9 bases map to TRBD1. Unmatched junction bases numbered 12, after V lost 0 bases and J lost 4 bases. CDR1 and CDR2 from the germline V gene are MGHRA and YSYEKL. CDR3 length: 18 residues. In nucleotides, the CDR3 is TGCGCCAGCAGCCAAGAGGCTGCGGACAGGGGTGTTATAGAGACCCAGTACTTC. It yields the protein CASSQEAADRGVIETQYF.

The rearrangement uses TRBV2 and TRBJ1-5; D is uncertain. Germline CDR1 and CDR2: SNHLY and FYNNEI. This CDR3 is built from 14 residues. Trimming removed 7 bases from V and 6 bases from J, with 16 bases in between. The CDR3, as DNA: TGTGCCAGCATCAGATCATGGGGAGGTCAGCCCCAGCATTTT. Encoded protein: CASIRSWGGQPQHF.

The CDR3 DNA follows: TGTGCCAGCAGCCGGGACAGAATGAACACTGAAGCTTTCTTT. This sequence encodes CASSRDRMNTEAFF. This chain uses TRBV11-3 with TRBJ1-1, with 7 bases lining up with TRBD1. V lost 5 bases to trimming and J lost 0 bases; unmatched junction nucleotides: 3. The CDR3 length is 14 residues. Germline V gene lookup returns CDR1 SGHNT and CDR2 YENEEA.

V is TRBV29-1 and J is TRBJ2-3; 7 bases agree with TRBD2. CDR3 size: 14 residues. CDR1 is SQVTM, CDR2 ANQGSEA, per germline. Trimming cost V 4 bases and J 2 bases; bases outside gene matches: 6. In nucleotides, the CDR3 is TGCAGCGTTGGCGGGAGAAGGAACACAGATACGCAGTATTTT. Its protein product is CSVGGRRNTDTQYF.

A note on this clone: Relative to the germline gene, one junction end is altered; a read error may explain this. CDR3 sequence: CVSSSDRGHEAFF. The DNA of the CDR3 is TGCGTCAGCAGCTCAGACAGGGGGCATGAAGCTTTCTTT. The genes are TRBV5-1 and TRBJ1-1; 10 bases align to TRBD1. CDR1 is SGHRS, CDR2 YFSETQ, per germline. This CDR3 contains 13 residues.

As regards this clone: Other DNA sequences within the sample encode an identical CDR3. This rearrangement joins TRBV5-1 to TRBJ1-1, with D maybe TRBD1 (5 bases). Between the trimmed V and J ends, which lost 3 bases and 3 bases, there was a span of 12 bases. The CDR3 is 14 residues long. Germline V gene data show CDR1 as SGHRS and CDR2 as YFSETQ. CDR3 sequence reads: CASSSGTGDTEAFF. The CDR3 DNA follows: TGCGCCAGCAGCTCCGGGACCGGGGACACTGAAGCTTTCTTT.

J is TRBJ2-7 and V is TRBV7-3; no definite D call. Germline CDR1 is SGHTA and CDR2 is FQGTGA. The CDR3 loop spans 8 amino acids. This CDR3 is CASSRAVV. CDR3 in DNA: TGTGCCAGCAGTCGGGCGGTGGTC.

This clone showed up just once. V is TRBV7-3 and J is TRBJ1-1, with TRBD1 as a possible D gene (5 bases). CDR3 length equals 15 residues. V was pared by 1 base and J by 4 bases, with 13 bases between. In germline, CDR1 is SGHTA, CDR2 FQGTGA. In DNA form, the CDR3 reads TGTGCCAGCAGCTTAATGCCAGGGAAGGTCACTGAAGCTTTCTTT. It yields the protein CASSLMPGKVTEAFF.

The V gene is TRBV5-1, the J gene TRBJ2-7; 16 bases are a match to TRBD2. CDR1 is SGHRS, CDR2 YFSETQ, per germline. The CDR3 has 16 residues. After removal of 4 bases from V and 4 bases from J, the junction contained 5 bases not matched to a gene. CDR3 amino acids: CASSPGLAGGRYEQYF. CDR3 sequence (DNA): TGCGCCAGCAGCCCGGGACTAGCGGGAGGGAGGTACGAGCAGTACTTC. The variable domain in full, completed from reference TRBV5-1 and TRBJ2-7, reads KAGVTQTPRYLIKTRGQQVTLSCSPISGHRSVSWYQQTPGQGLQFLFEYFSETQRNKGNFPGRFSGRQFSNSRSEMNVSTLELGDSALYLCASSPGLAGGRYEQYFGPGTRLTVT.

The chain employs TRBV28 and TRBJ2-2; D not certain. Germline CDR1 and CDR2: MDHEN and SYDVKM. Deletions cut 7 bases from V and 7 bases from J, with 7 bases between. CDR3 length: 11 amino acids. The CDR3 region has the DNA TGTGCCAGCACCCACAGCGGGGAGCTGTTTTTT. The encoded protein is CASTHSGELFF.

The genes are TRBV7-3 and TRBJ2-3; a weak D match, TRBD2 (7 bases). Looked up from germline, CDR1 is SGHTA and CDR2 is FQGTGA. V shed 4 bases and J shed 10 bases, with 12 bases lying between them. This CDR3 is built from 12 residues. This CDR3 is CASSSRGGAQYF. CDR3 sequence (DNA): TGTGCCAGCAGCTCCAGGGGAGGGGCGCAGTATTTT.

The V gene is TRBV15, the J gene TRBJ2-1, with D unresolved. V dropped 1 base and J dropped 2 bases, with 9 bases sitting between them. Germline CDR1 is LNHNV and CDR2 is YYDKDF (reference sequence). CDR3 length: 15 residues. CDR3 nucleotide sequence: TGTGCCACCAGCAGAGGAGGCGGTACCTACAATGAGCAGTTCTTC. This gives the protein CATSRGGGTYNEQFF. Full variable domain (rest looked up from reference TRBV15 and TRBJ2-1): DAMVIQNPRYQVTQFGKPVTLSCSQTLNHNVMYWYQQKSSQAPKLLFHYYDKDFNNEADTPDNFQSRRPNTSFCFLDIRSPGLGDTAMYLCATSRGGGTYNEQFFGPGTRLTVL.

The CDR3 nucleotides read TGTGCCAGCAGTGTTGAAGGTTGGGGGAACACCGGGGAGCTGTTTTTT. Translating gives CASSVEGWGNTGELFF. The gene calls are TRBV6-1 and TRBJ2-2; unclear D gene. The V gene lost 4 bases and the J gene lost 1 base, with 13 bases spanning the gap. Germline V gives CDR1 MNHNS, CDR2 SASEGT. The CDR3 is 16 residues long.

The chain employs TRBV28 and TRBJ1-1; no reliable D call. This CDR3 region has 13 residues. Germline V gene lookup returns CDR1 MDHEN and CDR2 SYDVKM. V was shortened by 5 bases and J by 0 bases, with 7 bases between the two germline ends. The CDR3 DNA sequence: TGTGCCAGCAGTAAACAGATGAACACTGAAGCTTTCTTT. Translated, it gives CASSKQMNTEAFF.

The chain combines TRBV7-2 with TRBJ2-7; 10 bases line up with TRBD2. CDR1 SGHTA and CDR2 FQGNSA come from the germline V gene. CDR3 length: 16 residues. J lost 4 bases, V lost 5 bases, and 11 bases had no gene match. The DNA of the CDR3 is TGTGCCAGCAGCCGCAGGACTAGCGGAACTCATTACGAGCAGTACTTC. Translation gives CASSRRTSGTHYEQYF.

The V and J genes are TRBV5-1 and TRBJ2-2; TRBD2 aligns across 8 bases. V trimming: 4 bases; J trimming: 5 bases; junction bases outside the gene matches: 4. Per the germline V gene, CDR1 is SGHRS and CDR2 is YFSETQ. The CDR3 has 14 amino acids. CDR3 loop: CASSGGLVTGELFF. CDR3 sequence (DNA): TGCGCCAGCAGCGGGGGACTAGTAACCGGGGAGCTGTTTTTT.

The genes are TRBV15 and TRBJ2-7; tentatively, D is TRBD2 (6 bases). V shed 3 bases and J shed 0 bases, with 12 bases lying between them. This CDR3 comprises 15 residues. CDR1 and CDR2 (germline): LNHNV, YYDKDF (reference sequence). The DNA of the CDR3 is TGTGCCACCAGCAGGGGGGGTCGAAGCTCCTACGAGCAGTACTTC. This encodes CATSRGGRSSYEQYF.